This T cell receptor (beta chain) emerged from a study of cytotoxic CD8 clonotypes in ibrutinib-treated CLL. Study as a whole: Included were 11 to 12 relapsed/refractory and approximately 15 treatment-naive patients, of whom about 18 were IGHV unmutated. Findings of the study overall: Clonality was higher at ibrutinib response and returned toward baseline at progression. Sustained-remission and progressing patients had different sampling times.

This clone was detected a few times. The antigen remains undetermined. Target depth was 1 in 200,000 to 1 in 1 million T cells, about 10x per clonotype. Repertoires were generated with immunoSEQ multiplex PCR, while TCRdb's copy carries only in-frame clones and drops some. Here the sample spans about 50,000 clones, roughly 50% being singletons. The germline V gene encodes CDR1 SQVTM and CDR2 ANQGSEA. V shed 4 bases and J shed 2 bases, with 17 bases lying between them. The CDR3 extends over 15 amino acids. The sequence came from a human donor with chronic lymphocytic leukemia. The source material was PBMCs, sampled at disease progression, from a patient treated with ibrutinib. V usage is TRBV29-1 and J usage is TRBJ1-1; no firm D call. Here the CDR3 DNA reads TGCAGCGTTGGACGAGCCCTCCGGGCTAACACTGAAGCTTTCTTT. This translates into CSVGRALRANTEAFF.